A single sample is the source of the 17 T cell receptor beta chains below, sequenced in a study of blood T cell repertoires in COVID-19. TCRdb keeps only in-frame clones here, not all; method: immunoSEQ multiplex PCR. Of about 150,000 clones detected, over 70% appear once; the ten largest clones hold 0.5% to 0.65%. Specimen: peripheral blood. These receptors came from a man between 60 and 75 years old with acute or convalescent COVID-19.

The chain uses TRBV9 and TRBJ1-6, with 7 bases that match TRBD1. The CDR3 extends over 15 amino acids. The V gene's germline CDR1 is SGDLS and CDR2 YYNGEE. V was pared by 4 bases and J by 4 bases, with 5 bases of the junction left unmatched. This CDR3 reads CASSPPDRYNSPLHF. As DNA, the CDR3 is TGTGCCAGCAGCCCCCCGGACAGGTATAATTCACCCCTCCACTTT.

The chain joins TRBV28 to TRBJ1-4; D is unclear. Between the trimmed V and J ends, which lost 3 bases and 8 bases, there was a span of 7 bases. Germline CDR1 reads MDHEN; CDR2 reads SYDVKM. The CDR3 contains 12 residues. CDR3 region: CASSFMREKLFF. CDR3 coding DNA: TGTGCCAGCAGTTTCATGAGGGAAAAACTGTTTTTT.

The chain joins TRBV24-1 to TRBJ2-3, with D tentatively TRBD2 (6 bases). Germline values: CDR1 KGHDR, CDR2 SFDVKD. CDR3 size: 13 residues. With 10 bases removed from V and 4 bases from J, the gap between germline ends came to 14 bases. CDR3 nucleotides: TGTGCCACGGGGAAGGAGGGGCCAGATACGCAGTATTTT. This encodes CATGKEGPDTQYF.

The genes are TRBV11-2 and TRBJ1-1; the D is unclear. CDR3 length: 14 residues. The V and J ends lost 7 bases and 0 bases respectively, with 12 bases between them. The germline V gene has CDR1 SGHAT and CDR2 FQNNGV. CDR3 DNA: TGTGCCAGCAACGGCGGCAGCTTGAACACTGAAGCTTTCTTT. Translating it yields CASNGGSLNTEAFF.

The table lists this clone with a few counts. The rearrangement joins TRBV25-1 to TRBJ2-2; 13 nucleotides align to TRBD2. With V trimmed by 8 bases and J by 3 bases, 0 bases remained unmatched. The length of the CDR3 is 14 residues. CDR1 and CDR2 from the germline V gene are MGHDK and SYGVNS. CDR3 DNA: TGTGCCAGCGGACTAGCGGGAGACACCGGGGAGCTGTTTTTT. Translation gives CASGLAGDTGELFF.

This sequence joins TRBV2 and TRBJ1-4, with TRBD1 matching 8 bases. V shed 4 bases and J 4 bases; nucleotides not matched to a gene: 8. This CDR3 comprises 16 residues. The germline V gene has CDR1 SNHLY and CDR2 FYNNEI. The DNA of the CDR3 is TGTGCCAGCAGTGGCTCGACAGGGGCCGATAATGAAAAACTGTTTTTT. Residues: CASSGSTGADNEKLFF. Filled out from reference TRBV2 and TRBJ1-4, the complete variable domain reads EPEVTQTPSHQVTQMGQEVILRCVPISNHLYFYWYRQILGQKVEFLVSFYNNEISEKSEIFDDQFSVERPDGSNFTLKIRSTKLEDSAMYFCASSGSTGADNEKLFFGSGTQLSVL.

This chain links TRBV5-4 with TRBJ2-3, with D perhaps matching TRBD1 (6 bases). The CDR3 contains 14 residues. Germline CDR1 SGHNT, CDR2 YYREEE (reference sequence). Between the trimmed V and J ends, which lost 4 bases and 4 bases, there was a span of 13 bases. Here the CDR3 reads CASSQQGPADTQYF. The CDR3 DNA reads TGTGCCAGCAGCCAACAGGGCCCCGCAGATACGCAGTATTTT.

The chain joins TRBV6-5 to TRBJ1-2, with D uncertain. There are 15 residues in the CDR3. Germline V gene sequence: CDR1 MNHEY, CDR2 SVGAGI. Trimming removed 0 bases from V and 5 bases from J, with 13 bases in between. The CDR3 region has the DNA TGTGCCAGCAGTTACTCTGAGGGTTTAAAGTATGGCTACACCTTC. Translation gives CASSYSEGLKYGYTF.

The rearrangement joins TRBV24-1 to TRBJ2-1, with TRBD1 identical over 11 bases. Germline assignment: CDR1 KGHDR and CDR2 SFDVKD. This CDR3 region has 17 residues. V gave up 3 bases and J gave up 3 bases; unmatched junction bases: 6. DNA for the CDR3: TGTGCCACCAGTGATGCCGCCGGGACAGGGGGCTACAATGAGCAGTTCTTC. Its translation is CATSDAAGTGGYNEQFF.

This chain uses TRBV6-6 with TRBJ2-2; TRBD1 aligns across 9 bases. V lost 9 bases and J lost 5; bases outside the gene matches: 13. CDR1 is MNHNY, CDR2 SVGAGI, per germline (reference sequence). This CDR3 region has 16 residues. Here the CDR3 reads CASFQTPGQGTGELFF. In nucleotides, the CDR3 is TGTGCCAGTTTTCAGACTCCGGGACAGGGAACCGGGGAGCTGTTTTTT.

The V gene is TRBV3-1 (or the pseudogene TRBV3-2), the J gene TRBJ2-2; the D is unclear. CDR3 size: 15 residues. V dropped 2 bases and J dropped 7 bases, with 14 bases sitting between them. The germline V gene has CDR1 LGHDT and CDR2 YNNKEL (reference sequence). CDR3 sequence (DNA): TGTGCCAGCAGCCAATTAAGGCAGGCCAACGGGGAGCTGTTTTTT. Its protein product is CASSQLRQANGELFF.

This sequence joins TRBV29-1 and TRBJ2-1, with TRBD2 matching 14 bases. The CDR3 runs to 14 residues. V shed 7 bases, J shed 6 bases, and the junction held 5 bases outside the gene matches. Germline CDR1 is SQVTM and CDR2 is ANQGSEA. CDR3 in amino acids: CSGGLAGVLNEQFF. In DNA, the CDR3 is TGCAGCGGGGGACTAGCGGGAGTTCTCAATGAGCAGTTCTTC.

The chain uses TRBV4-2 and TRBJ1-6; no firm D call. Germline V gene data show CDR1 as LGHNA and CDR2 as YNFKEQ. Trimming removed 4 bases from V and 8 bases from J, with 9 bases in between. The CDR3 contains 13 residues. The CDR3 DNA reads TGTGCCAGCAGCCGCGGGAGGGATTCACCCCTCCACTTT. Translation: CASSRGRDSPLHF.

This clone was seen just once. The V and J genes are TRBV7-9 and TRBJ1-1; the match to TRBD1 covers 7 bases. Germline CDR1 and CDR2: SEHNR and FQNEAQ (reference sequence). The CDR3 length is 16 residues. J gave up 6 bases and V 5 bases, and 15 bases lay outside the gene matches. CDR3 region: CASSLSGGRGLPEAFF. The CDR3, as DNA: TGTGCCAGCAGCCTCTCAGGTGGCAGGGGGTTACCTGAAGCTTTCTTT.

V usage is TRBV6-5 and J usage is TRBJ1-3; D may be TRBD1 (5 bases). Germline CDR1 MNHEY, CDR2 SVGAGI. The germline V and J ends were trimmed by 8 bases and 2 bases, with 13 bases remaining between them. The CDR3 length is 14 residues. The chain's CDR3 is CASGNQGTGNTIYF. DNA for the CDR3: TGTGCCAGCGGAAACCAGGGCACTGGAAACACCATATATTTT.

In this sample, this clone turned up a few times. The chain is built from TRBV13 and TRBJ2-7, with TRBD2 as a possible D gene (5 bases). Trimming pared 2 bases from V and 2 bases from J, leaving 10 bases between. The CDR3 is made up of 14 amino acids. Per the germline V gene, CDR1 is PRHDT and CDR2 is FYEKMQ (reference sequence). For the CDR3, the DNA is TGTGCCAGCAGCTTACGCCTAGCCCCCTACGAGCAGTACTTC. This translates into CASSLRLAPYEQYF.

The chain has TRBV7-2 and TRBJ2-7; tentative D call: TRBD2 (5 bases). This CDR3 is 12 amino acids long. Trimming cost V 5 bases and J 7 bases, with 12 bases left between them. The germline V gene encodes CDR1 SGHTA and CDR2 FQGNSA. This chain's CDR3 is CASSTSEGEQYF. The CDR3 region has the DNA TGTGCCAGCAGCACCTCCGAGGGAGAGCAGTACTTC. Full variable domain (remainder filled in from reference TRBV7-2 and TRBJ2-7): GAGVSQSPSNKVTEKGKDVELRCDPISGHTALYWYRQSLGQGLEFLIYFQGNSAPDKSGLPSDRFSAERTGGSVSTLTIQRTQQEDSAVYLCASSTSEGEQYFGPGTRLTVT.